This T cell receptor (beta chain) was sequenced for a study of regulatory T cells in long-lasting Graves disease. General study results and limits: With persistent disease, TRBV28, TRBJ1-2 and TRBJ2-5 were the favored segments.

This clonotype was observed at least ten times. Its cognate antigen is unknown. For TCR beta, libraries came from iRepertoire HTBI primers and Arm-PCR of CDR3 regions. Original processing methods: In the combined samples, 50 to 75 TRBV and 14 to 15 TRBJ segments were identified. MiXCR was run by TCRdb on the multiplex PCR reads, yielding one entry per CDR3 protein. In this record, the V and J calls reflect TCRdb's handling and not the investigators' own analysis. The data hold around 480,000 distinct CDR3 sequences, with 15% to 20% observed a single time. Time point indicated: newly diagnosed GD, antithyroid drugs for less than 3 months. The TCR library was made from RNA extracted from PBMCs. The ends lost 4 bases at V and 1 base at J; junction bases unmatched: 9. The CDR3 has 16 residues. The germline V gene encodes CDR1 SGHRS and CDR2 YFSETQ. The sample was also linked to a second study, of T cells in Graves' hyperthyroidism and ophthalmopathy. That work adds: The authors deemed Graves' hyperthyroidism stable absent ophthalmopathy progression within 18 months.

The source of this sequence is a man aged 35 to 55 with Graves disease. The chain links TRBV5-1 to TRBJ2-3; TRBD2 aligns across 7 bases. The specimen comprised peripheral blood mononuclear cells (PBMCs), sampled at new diagnosis, from a patient treated with antithyroid drugs. The CDR3 DNA reads as TGCGCCAGCAGCCCCGGGGGGAGCGGGCGCACAGATACGCAGTATTTT. It yields the protein CASSPGGSGRTDTQYF.